Listed below are T cell receptor beta chains from one sample, sequenced in a study of T-cell memory formation after mild COVID-19. TCRdb reprocessed the 5' RACE reads with MiXCR, giving one entry per CDR3 protein. The table lists some 450,000 distinct CDR3 sequences, roughly 18% of them singletons. What was sequenced was PBMCs or a T cell subset sorted from them (not recorded which). The source of these receptors is a man younger than 30 who had mild COVID-19 (a few samples of this study predate the infection). Cell type and time point are not known. Each CDR3 is given with its conserved first and last residue. A D gene is named only where the DNA matches it firmly. The size field is filled for only some rows; it gives once, few, many or a size class.

J: TRBJ2-3; D: NA; size: NA; V: TRBV5-1; DNA: TGCGCCAGCAGCTTGGGGCTAGGAGGGGCAGATACGCAGTATTTT; CDR3: CASSLGLGGADTQYF
J: TRBJ2-3; D: NA; size: few; V: TRBV7-6; DNA: TGTGCCAGCAGCCATATAACAGATACGCAGTATTTT; CDR3: CASSHITDTQYF
J: TRBJ1-6; D: NA; size: NA; V: TRBV4-1; DNA: TGCGCCAGCAGCCGATCAGACAGGACTTATAATTCACCCCTCCACTTT; CDR3: CASSRSDRTYNSPLHF
J: TRBJ2-5; D: NA; size: many; V: TRBV5-1; DNA: TGCGCCAGCAGGCAGGGGACTCAAGAGACCCAGTACTTC; CDR3: CASRQGTQETQYF
J: TRBJ1-1; D: NA; size: NA; V: TRBV4-2; DNA: TGTGCCAGCAGCCAAGGAGGGGGAGGGGCCGGGAACACTGAAGCTTTCTTT; CDR3: CASSQGGGGAGNTEAFF
J: TRBJ2-1; D: TRBD2; size: NA; V: TRBV6-2/TRBV6-3; DNA: TGTGCCAGCAGTTACCTGGGACTAGCGGGGAACAATGAGCAGTTCTTC; CDR3: CASSYLGLAGNNEQFF
J: TRBJ2-3; D: TRBD2; size: many; V: TRBV24-1; DNA: TGTGCCACCAGTGACCAGACTAGCGGGGGAGATACGCAGTATTTT; CDR3: CATSDQTSGGDTQYF
J: TRBJ2-5; D: NA; size: NA; V: TRBV9; DNA: TGTGCCAGCAGCGATGGGGTGGTCCCCGAGACCCAGTACTTC; CDR3: CASSDGVVPETQYF
J: TRBJ1-1; D: TRBD1; size: NA; V: TRBV6-5; DNA: TGTGCCAGCAGTTACGGCGGACAGGTGAACACTGAAGCTTTCTTT; CDR3: CASSYGGQVNTEAFF
J: TRBJ2-5; D: NA; size: many; V: TRBV7-9; DNA: TGTGCCAGCACGGTTTTCCAAGAGACCCAGTACTTC; CDR3: CASTVFQETQYF
J: TRBJ2-2; D: TRBD1; size: few; V: TRBV7-8; DNA: TGTGCCAGCAGTAGACAGGGGGCGGAAAACGGGGAGCTGTTTTTT; CDR3: CASSRQGAENGELFF
J: TRBJ2-7; D: TRBD1; size: NA; V: TRBV29-1; DNA: TGCAGCGCCCGGACAGGTACCTCCTACGAGCAGTACTTC; CDR3: CSARTGTSYEQYF
J: TRBJ1-1; D: TRBD1; size: few; V: TRBV5-5; DNA: TGTGCCAGCAGCCGGACCGACAGGGGGAACACTGAAGCTTTCTTT; CDR3: CASSRTDRGNTEAFF
J: TRBJ2-5; D: NA; size: few; V: TRBV24-1; DNA: TGTGCCACCAGTGGGCGGGGAGAGGAGACCCAGTACTTC; CDR3: CATSGRGEETQYF
J: TRBJ1-5; D: NA; size: few; V: TRBV7-2; DNA: TGTGCCAGCACCATCTATAGCAATCAGCCCCAGCATTTT; CDR3: CASTIYSNQPQHF
J: TRBJ1-5; D: TRBD1; size: many; V: TRBV7-2; DNA: TGTGCCAGCAGCTTAGGGGGCGGACAGGCCTATAGCAATCAGCCCCAGCATTTT; CDR3: CASSLGGGQAYSNQPQHF
J: TRBJ1-3; D: NA; size: few; V: TRBV5-1; DNA: TGCGCCAGCAGCTTGGGAGATACTGGAAACACCATATATTTT; CDR3: CASSLGDTGNTIYF
J: TRBJ1-6; D: NA; size: NA; V: TRBV10-3; DNA: TGTGCCGCTAAAGCCGGACAGTCTAATTCACCCCTCCACTTT; CDR3: CAAKAGQSNSPLHF
J: TRBJ2-5; D: TRBD1; size: NA; V: TRBV7-2; DNA: TGTGCCAGCAGTACTCCCGAGACAGGGCCGTTTGATGGGGAGACCCAGTACTTC; CDR3: CASSTPETGPFDGETQYF
J: TRBJ2-5; D: TRBD1; size: NA; V: TRBV12-3/TRBV12-4; DNA: TGTGCCAGCAGTTTAGCTCGGACAGGGGGTACGGGGGCCCAGTACTTC; CDR3: CASSLARTGGTGAQYF
J: TRBJ1-1; D: NA; size: NA; V: TRBV6-2/TRBV6-3; DNA: TGTGCCAGCAGTCCGCATACCAGGGCGAAGGCTGAAGCTTTCTTT; CDR3: CASSPHTRAKAEAFF
J: TRBJ2-5; D: NA; size: many; V: TRBV10-1; DNA: TGCGCCAGCAGTGACGCAGGACCGCGAGGAGAGACCCAGTACTTC; CDR3: CASSDAGPRGETQYF
J: TRBJ2-2; D: TRBD1; size: many; V: TRBV5-1; DNA: TGCGCCAGCACCCCGGGACAGGCCACCGGGGAGCTGTTTTTT; CDR3: CASTPGQATGELFF
J: TRBJ1-1; D: NA; size: few; V: TRBV5-1; DNA: TGCGCCAGCAGCCCCCGAAATGGGAGATCTGAAGCTTTCTTT; CDR3: CASSPRNGRSEAFF
J: TRBJ1-1; D: NA; size: NA; V: TRBV7-3; DNA: TGTGCCAGCAGCCCCGCCATGAACACTGAAGCTTTCTTT; CDR3: CASSPAMNTEAFF
J: TRBJ2-2; D: TRBD2; size: few; V: TRBV6-5; DNA: TGTGCCAGCAGTTCTGCTAGCGGGGGGGCCGGGGAGCTGTTTTTT; CDR3: CASSSASGGAGELFF
J: TRBJ2-5; D: NA; size: few; V: TRBV9; DNA: TGTGCCAGCAGCGTAAGAAGGTCAGGGGAGACCCAGTACTTC; CDR3: CASSVRRSGETQYF
J: TRBJ1-1; D: TRBD1; size: many; V: TRBV7-9; DNA: TGTGCCAGCAGCAAGACAGGGGACAACACTGAAGCTTTCTTT; CDR3: CASSKTGDNTEAFF
J: TRBJ2-3; D: NA; size: few; V: TRBV5-4; DNA: TGTGCCAGCAGCTTGGCGGGCCCCCAGTCAGATACGCAGTATTTT; CDR3: CASSLAGPQSDTQYF
J: TRBJ1-6; D: NA; size: NA; V: TRBV5-6; DNA: TGTGCCAGCAGCGTGGGGTCTTCACCCCTCCACTTT; CDR3: CASSVGSSPLHF
J: TRBJ2-5; D: TRBD2; size: few; V: TRBV7-8; DNA: TGTGCCAGCAGCTTAGTGGGTGCGGGGGTTCAAGAGACCCAGTACTTC; CDR3: CASSLVGAGVQETQYF
J: TRBJ2-7; D: TRBD1; size: NA; V: TRBV6-5; DNA: TGTGCCAGCAGCCCGAGGGACAGCTCCTACGAGCAGTACTTC; CDR3: CASSPRDSSYEQYF
J: TRBJ2-5; D: TRBD1; size: NA; V: TRBV7-2; DNA: TGTGCCAGCAGCTTCCAGGGGGCTCGGGAGACCCAGTACTTC; CDR3: CASSFQGARETQYF
J: TRBJ1-1; D: TRBD1; size: few; V: TRBV6-6; DNA: TGTGCCAGCAGTGCCGGGACAGGGGGCGTCACTGAAGCTTTCTTT; CDR3: CASSAGTGGVTEAFF
J: TRBJ2-2; D: TRBD1; size: NA; V: TRBV7-3; DNA: TGTGCCAGCAGGCTAACAGGGGGCTCGGGGGAGCTGTTTTTT; CDR3: CASRLTGGSGELFF
J: TRBJ1-1; D: NA; size: NA; V: TRBV4-1; DNA: TGCGCCAGCAGCCAAGTGACTTTGAACACTGAAGCTTTCTTT; CDR3: CASSQVTLNTEAFF
J: TRBJ2-1; D: NA; size: NA; V: TRBV12-3/TRBV12-4; DNA: TGTGCCAGCAGTAGCAGGGGGGCTGTCGGGGCCAATGAGCAGTTCTTC; CDR3: CASSSRGAVGANEQFF